This TCR beta chain was retrieved from a study of T cells in Graves' hyperthyroidism and ophthalmopathy. This clonotype turned up a few times. The CDR3 is made up of 13 amino acids. V shed 5 bases and J 7 bases; nucleotides not matched to a gene: 4. CDR1 is MGHDK and CDR2 is SYGVNS in the germline V gene. RNA transcripts served as the template for amplifying TCR beta CDR3 regions. The HTBI set primed first-round TCR CDR3 RT-PCR. TCRdb processed the multiplex PCR reads anew with MiXCR; each CDR3 protein has one entry. The table has roughly 840,000 distinct CDR3 sequences, about two fifths seen once. Lactation, pregnancy, other autoimmune disease or uncontrolled infection excluded patients.

Sequencing was done on a sample of blood. The clonotype was recovered from a man in his late teens or twenties with Graves' hyperthyroidism. The chain employs TRBV25-1 and TRBJ2-5, with 10 positions matching TRBD2. The CDR3 here is CASSLAGDPTQYF. CDR3 sequence (DNA): TGTGCCAGCAGTCTAGCGGGAGATCCGACCCAGTACTTC.